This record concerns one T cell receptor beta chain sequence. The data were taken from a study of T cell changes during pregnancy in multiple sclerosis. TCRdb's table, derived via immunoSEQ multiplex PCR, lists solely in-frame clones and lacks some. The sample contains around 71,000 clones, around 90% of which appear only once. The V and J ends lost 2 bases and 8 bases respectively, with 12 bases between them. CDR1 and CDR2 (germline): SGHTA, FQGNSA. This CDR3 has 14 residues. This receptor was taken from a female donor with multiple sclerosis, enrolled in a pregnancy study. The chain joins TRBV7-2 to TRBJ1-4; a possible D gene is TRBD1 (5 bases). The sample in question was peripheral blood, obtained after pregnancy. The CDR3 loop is CASSLPGVGEKLFF. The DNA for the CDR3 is TGTGCCAGCAGCTTACCGGGGGTGGGGGAAAAACTGTTTTTT.